Presented here are 8 T cell receptor beta chains from one specimen sequenced in a study of OX40 agonist ivuxolimab in advanced cancers. Sequencing used immunoSEQ multiplex PCR; TCRdb keeps in-frame clones, though not all of them. The top ten clones hold less than 0.75% of a sample with around 95,000 clones, roughly 90% of them seen once. Sequenced here: CD4+ or CD8+ T cells sorted from blood, sampled in a trial of the OX40 agonist ivuxolimab. The receptors were gathered from an adult with an advanced solid tumor such as melanoma, head and neck, liver or kidney cancer.

The rearrangement joins TRBV18 to TRBJ2-7; TRBD1 aligns across 8 bases. V lost 3 bases to trimming and J lost 6 bases; unmatched junction nucleotides: 10. There are 15 residues in the CDR3. CDR1 and CDR2 (germline): KGHSH, LQKENI. CDR3 protein: CASSPPARTGGEQYF. CDR3 nucleotides: TGTGCCAGCTCACCTCCCGCCCGTACAGGGGGCGAGCAGTACTTC. Full variable domain (remainder filled in from reference TRBV18 and TRBJ2-7): NAGVMQNPRHLVRRRGQEARLRCSPMKGHSHVYWYRQLPEEGLKFMVYLQKENIIDESGMPKERFSAEFPKEGPSILRIQQVVRGDSAAYFCASSPPARTGGEQYFGPGTRLTVT.

V usage is TRBV14 and J usage is TRBJ1-4, with TRBD1 as a possible D gene (6 bases). The CDR3 length is 14 residues. Germline V gene data show CDR1 as SGHDN and CDR2 as FVKESK. V lost 2 bases to trimming and J lost 6 bases, with 10 bases between them. This CDR3 is CASSQPQGHEKLFF. The DNA of the CDR3 is TGTGCCAGCAGCCAACCCCAGGGGCATGAAAAACTGTTTTTT.

The V and J genes are TRBV2 and TRBJ1-1, with no clear D. Germline CDR1 reads SNHLY; CDR2 reads FYNNEI. Deletions cut 4 bases from V and 5 bases from J, with 11 bases between. The CDR3 extends over 13 amino acids. The CDR3 region is CASSGGVLTEAFF. CDR3 nucleotides: TGTGCCAGCAGTGGTGGGGTACTGACTGAAGCTTTCTTT.

This rearrangement joins TRBV5-1 to TRBJ2-2; D call uncertain. The germline V and J ends were trimmed by 0 bases and 7 bases, with 7 bases remaining between them. The CDR3 runs to 13 residues. Germline V CDR1 and CDR2: SGHRS, YFSETQ. The CDR3 region has the DNA TGCGCCAGCAGCTTGGGGCAGAGCGGGGAGCTGTTTTTT. Translation gives CASSLGQSGELFF.

The V and J genes are TRBV28 and TRBJ1-1; D gene uncertain. The V end lost 3 bases, the J end lost 5 bases, and 4 bases lay between the germline ends. This CDR3 spans 11 amino acids. Germline loops: CDR1 MDHEN, CDR2 SYDVKM. The CDR3: CASSLTTEAFF. CDR3 nucleotide sequence: TGTGCCAGCAGTTTGACGACTGAAGCTTTCTTT.

The chain recombines TRBV30 with TRBJ2-7; D not resolved. The CDR3 extends over 13 amino acids. Trimming shortened V by 1 base and J by 6 bases, and 13 bases separated the two germline ends. Germline V gives CDR1 GTSNPN, CDR2 SVGIG (reference sequence). The CDR3 DNA is TGTGCCTGGAGTGCCTCCCCCCGGCGCGAGCAGTACTTC. Protein sequence: CAWSASPRREQYF.

This clone showed up just once. The chain combines TRBV7-2 with TRBJ2-7, with D perhaps matching TRBD1 or TRBD2 (5 bases each). The germline V and J ends were trimmed by 2 bases and 4 bases, with 9 bases remaining between them. The V gene's germline CDR1 is SGHTA and CDR2 FQGNSA. The CDR3 contains 13 residues. The CDR3 protein is CASSLRGGYEQYF. In nucleotides, the CDR3 is TGTGCCAGCAGCTTAAGGGGCGGGTACGAGCAGTACTTC.

V is TRBV7-2 and J is TRBJ2-3, with D unclear. This CDR3 has 16 amino acids. Germline V gives CDR1 SGHTA, CDR2 FQGNSA. V was trimmed by 3 bases and J by 2 bases, leaving 15 bases between them. The CDR3 is CASSFLALQFTDTQYF. The CDR3 nucleotides are TGTGCCAGCAGCTTCTTGGCCCTCCAATTCACAGATACGCAGTATTTT.